This TCR beta chain emerged from a study of regulatory T cells in long-lasting Graves disease. This clonotype has at least ten counts. The germline V and J ends were trimmed by 6 bases and 6 bases, with 11 bases remaining between them. Looked up from germline, CDR1 is SNHLY and CDR2 is FYNNEI. The CDR3 consists of 13 residues. HTBI primers from iRepertoire and Arm-PCR of CDR3 regions yielded the TCR beta libraries. TCRdb redid the calling of the multiplex PCR reads with MiXCR, one entry per CDR3 protein. The data show approximately 230,000 distinct CDR3 sequences, with approximately 20% seen just once and approximately 24% held by the top ten. Noted time point: newly diagnosed GD, antithyroid drugs for less than 3 months. There was RNA extracted from PBMCs, and the TCR library was made from it.

The origin of this receptor is a female donor with Graves disease. This sequence joins TRBV2 and TRBJ2-2; D call uncertain. The source was peripheral blood mononuclear cells (PBMCs), collected at new diagnosis, from a patient treated with antithyroid drugs. The DNA for the CDR3 is TGTGCCAGCAGGGCCGACATGGCCGGGGAGCTGTTTTTT. This gives the protein CASRADMAGELFF.